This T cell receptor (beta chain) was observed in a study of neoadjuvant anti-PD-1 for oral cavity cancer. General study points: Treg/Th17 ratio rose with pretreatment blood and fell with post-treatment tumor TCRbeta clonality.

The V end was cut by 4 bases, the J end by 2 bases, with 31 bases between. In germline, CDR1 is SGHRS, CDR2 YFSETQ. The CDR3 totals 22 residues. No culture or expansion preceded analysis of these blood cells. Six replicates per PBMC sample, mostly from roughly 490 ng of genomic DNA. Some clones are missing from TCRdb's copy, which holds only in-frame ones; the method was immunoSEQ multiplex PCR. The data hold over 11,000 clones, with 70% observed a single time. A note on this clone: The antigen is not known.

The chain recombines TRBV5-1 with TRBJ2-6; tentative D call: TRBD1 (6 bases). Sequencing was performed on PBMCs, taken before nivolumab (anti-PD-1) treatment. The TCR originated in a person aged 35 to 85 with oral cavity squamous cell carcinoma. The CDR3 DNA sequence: TGCGCCAGCAGCCCAAGAGACATATACAGGGTCCATATACCCCCTGGGGCCAACGTCCTGACTTTC. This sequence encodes CASSPRDIYRVHIPPGANVLTF. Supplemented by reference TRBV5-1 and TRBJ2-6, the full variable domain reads KAGVTQTPRYLIKTRGQQVTLSCSPISGHRSVSWYQQTPGQGLQFLFEYFSETQRNKGNFPGRFSGRQFSNSRSEMNVSTLELGDSALYLCASSPRDIYRVHIPPGANVLTFGAGSRLTVL.